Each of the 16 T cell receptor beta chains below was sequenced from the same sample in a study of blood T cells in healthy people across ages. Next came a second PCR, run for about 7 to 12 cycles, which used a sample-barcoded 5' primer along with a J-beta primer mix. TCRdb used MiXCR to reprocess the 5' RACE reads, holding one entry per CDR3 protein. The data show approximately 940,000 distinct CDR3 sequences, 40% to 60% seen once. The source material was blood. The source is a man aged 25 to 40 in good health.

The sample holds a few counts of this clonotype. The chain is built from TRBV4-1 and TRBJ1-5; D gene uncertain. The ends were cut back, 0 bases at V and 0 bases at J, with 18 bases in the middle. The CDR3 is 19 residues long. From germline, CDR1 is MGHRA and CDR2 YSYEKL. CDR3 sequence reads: CASSQELGVVSYSNQPQHF. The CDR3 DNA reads TGCGCCAGCAGCCAAGAATTAGGAGTAGTATCGTATAGCAATCAGCCCCAGCATTTT.

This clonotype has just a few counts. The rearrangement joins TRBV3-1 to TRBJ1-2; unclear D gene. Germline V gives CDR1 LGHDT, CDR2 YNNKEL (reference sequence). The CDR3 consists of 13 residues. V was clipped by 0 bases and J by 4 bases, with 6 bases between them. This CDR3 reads CASSQDWGYGYTF. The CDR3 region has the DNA TGTGCCAGCAGCCAAGATTGGGGCTATGGCTACACCTTC.

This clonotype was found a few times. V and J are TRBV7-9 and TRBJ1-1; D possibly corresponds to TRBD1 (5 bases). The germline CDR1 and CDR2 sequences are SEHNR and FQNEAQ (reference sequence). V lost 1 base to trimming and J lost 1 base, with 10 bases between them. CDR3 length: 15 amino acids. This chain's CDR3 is CASSLDPTGNTEAFF. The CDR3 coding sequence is TGTGCCAGCAGCTTAGACCCCACAGGGAACACTGAAGCTTTCTTT.

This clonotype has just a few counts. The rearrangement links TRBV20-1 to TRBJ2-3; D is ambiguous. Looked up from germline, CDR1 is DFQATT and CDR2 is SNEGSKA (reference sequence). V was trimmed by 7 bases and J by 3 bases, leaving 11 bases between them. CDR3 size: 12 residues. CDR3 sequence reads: CSGRKQTDTQYF. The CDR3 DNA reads TGCAGTGGGAGAAAACAGACAGATACGCAGTATTTT.

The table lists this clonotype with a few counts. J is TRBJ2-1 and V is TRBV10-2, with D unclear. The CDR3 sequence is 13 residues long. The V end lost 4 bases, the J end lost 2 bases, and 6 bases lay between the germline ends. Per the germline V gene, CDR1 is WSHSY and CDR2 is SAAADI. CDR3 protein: CASSVSAYNEQFF. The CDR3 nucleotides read TGCGCCAGCAGTGTGAGCGCCTACAATGAGCAGTTCTTC.

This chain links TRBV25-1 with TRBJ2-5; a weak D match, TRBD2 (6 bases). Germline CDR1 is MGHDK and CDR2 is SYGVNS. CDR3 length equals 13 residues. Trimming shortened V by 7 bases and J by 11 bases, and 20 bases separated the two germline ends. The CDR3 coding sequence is TGTGCCAGCACCCCGGGAGCCCCTAAGGAGCAGTACTTC. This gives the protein CASTPGAPKEQYF. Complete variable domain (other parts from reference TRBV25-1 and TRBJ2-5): EADIYQTPRYLVIGTGKKITLECSQTMGHDKMYWYQQDPGMELHLIHYSYGVNSTEKGDLSSESTVSRIRTEHFPLTLESARPSHTSQYLCASTPGAPKEQYFGPGTRLLVL.

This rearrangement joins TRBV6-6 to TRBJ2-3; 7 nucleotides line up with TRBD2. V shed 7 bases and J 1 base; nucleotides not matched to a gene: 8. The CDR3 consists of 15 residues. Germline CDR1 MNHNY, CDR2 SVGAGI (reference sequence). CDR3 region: CASNTAGPGTDTQYF. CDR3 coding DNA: TGTGCCAGCAATACAGCGGGACCCGGCACAGATACGCAGTATTTT.

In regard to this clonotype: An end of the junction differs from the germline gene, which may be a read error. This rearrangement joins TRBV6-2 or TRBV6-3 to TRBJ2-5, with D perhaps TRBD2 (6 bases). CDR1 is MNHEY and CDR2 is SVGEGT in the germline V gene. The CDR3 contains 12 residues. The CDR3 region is CTSSGGWGEQYF. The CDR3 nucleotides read TGTACCAGCAGTGGCGGATGGGGGGAGCAGTACTTC.

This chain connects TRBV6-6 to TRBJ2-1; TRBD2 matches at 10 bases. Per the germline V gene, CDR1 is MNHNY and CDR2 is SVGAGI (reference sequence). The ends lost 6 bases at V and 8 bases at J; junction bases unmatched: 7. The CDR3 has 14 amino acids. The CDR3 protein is CASSQERGGHEQFF. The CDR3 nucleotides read TGTGCCAGCAGCCAGGAGCGGGGGGGCCATGAGCAGTTCTTC.

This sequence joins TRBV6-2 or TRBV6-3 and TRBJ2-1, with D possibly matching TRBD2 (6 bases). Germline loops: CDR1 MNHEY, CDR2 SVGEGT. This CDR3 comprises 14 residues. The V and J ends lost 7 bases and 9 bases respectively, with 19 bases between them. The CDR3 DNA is TGTGCCAGCACCAAGGAGGACTATGCGAGTGAGCAGTTCTTC. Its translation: CASTKEDYASEQFF.

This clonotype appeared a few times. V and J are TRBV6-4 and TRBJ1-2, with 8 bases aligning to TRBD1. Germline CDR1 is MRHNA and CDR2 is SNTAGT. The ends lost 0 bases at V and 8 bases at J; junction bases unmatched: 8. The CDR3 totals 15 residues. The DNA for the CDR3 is TGTGCCAGCAGTGACTCCGGAACAGGGGGGACGGGCTACACCTTC. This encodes CASSDSGTGGTGYTF.

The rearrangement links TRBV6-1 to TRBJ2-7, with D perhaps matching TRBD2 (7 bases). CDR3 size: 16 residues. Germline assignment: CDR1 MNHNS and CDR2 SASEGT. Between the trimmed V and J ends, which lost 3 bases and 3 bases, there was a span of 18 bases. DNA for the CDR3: TGTGCCAGCAGTGAGGGTGGCGGGGGCCCTTTCTACGAGCAGTACTTC. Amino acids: CASSEGGGGPFYEQYF.

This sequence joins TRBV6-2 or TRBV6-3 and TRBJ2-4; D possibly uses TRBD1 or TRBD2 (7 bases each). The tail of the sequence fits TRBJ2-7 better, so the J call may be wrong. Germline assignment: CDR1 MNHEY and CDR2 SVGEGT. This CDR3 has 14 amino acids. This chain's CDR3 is CASSTGAGASEQYF. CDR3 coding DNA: TGTGCCAGCAGCACAGGGGCGGGGGCATCCGAGCAGTACTTC.

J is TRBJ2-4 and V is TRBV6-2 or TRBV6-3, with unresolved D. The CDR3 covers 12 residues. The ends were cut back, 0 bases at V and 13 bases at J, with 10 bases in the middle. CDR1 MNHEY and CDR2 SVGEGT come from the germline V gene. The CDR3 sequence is CASSYSIPIQYF. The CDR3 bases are TGTGCCAGCAGTTACTCGATTCCAATCCAGTACTTC.

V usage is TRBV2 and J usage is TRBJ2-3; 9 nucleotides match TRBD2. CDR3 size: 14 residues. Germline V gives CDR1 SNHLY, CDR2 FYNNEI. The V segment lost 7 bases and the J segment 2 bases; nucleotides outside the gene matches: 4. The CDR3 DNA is TGTGCCAGCAAAGTGGGACTAGCCACAGATACGCAGTATTTT. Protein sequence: CASKVGLATDTQYF.

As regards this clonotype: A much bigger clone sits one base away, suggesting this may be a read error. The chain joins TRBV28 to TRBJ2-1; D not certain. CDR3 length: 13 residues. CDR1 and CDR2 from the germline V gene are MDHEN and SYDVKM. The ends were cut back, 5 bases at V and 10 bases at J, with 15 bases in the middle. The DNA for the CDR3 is TGTGCCAGCAGTCTTCCCCTCCCCGGCGAGCAGTTCTTC. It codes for CASSLPLPGEQFF. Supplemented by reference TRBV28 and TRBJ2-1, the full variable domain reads DVKVTQSSRYLVKRTGEKVFLECVQDMDHENMFWYRQDPGLGLRLIYFSYDVKMKEKGDIPEGYSVSREKKERFSLILESASTNQTSMYLCASSLPLPGEQFFGPGTRLTVL.